This record concerns one TCR beta chain sequence. Antigen specificity is unknown. The V and J ends lost 0 bases and 0 bases, in that order; junction bases with no gene match: 9. The CDR3 sequence is 18 residues long. CDR1 and CDR2 from the germline V gene are SEHNR and FQNEAQ (reference sequence). The data were taken from a study of cytomegalovirus exposure and HLA in healthy donors. General study results and limits: Usually a TCR sequence was rare, but some public TCRs were found in many donors. Later analysis showed most CMV-associated TCR beta chains appearing HLA-restricted. The classifier reportedly diagnosed cytomegalovirus status with high sensitivity and specificity.

PCR was performed using 60 Vbeta and 13 Jbeta primers. Source study methods: Unique TCR beta chains numbered 60 million to 100 million in a later analysis, with approximately 10 million shared. This table comes from immunoSEQ multiplex PCR, and its TCRdb copy is limited to in-frame clones, with some not included. V and J calls and clone size are those listed in that table; D and trimming were worked out from the DNA. The sample carries about 200,000 clones, over 80% recorded once. The chain carries TRBV7-9 and TRBJ2-3; the match to TRBD2 covers 7 bases. This TCR was recovered from a boy aged 2 to 9 in good health and CMV-seronegative. Specimen: PBMCs. CDR3 protein: CASSLASGPPLSTDTQYF. CDR3 nucleotide sequence: TGTGCCAGCAGCTTAGCTAGCGGGCCTCCCCTTAGCACAGATACGCAGTATTTT. Using reference TRBV7-9 and TRBJ2-3 for the parts outside the CDR3, the full variable domain is DTGVSQNPRHKITKRGQNVTFRCDPISEHNRLYWYRQTLGQGPEFLTYFQNEAQLEKSRLLSDRFSAERPKGSFSTLEIQRTEQGDSAMYLCASSLASGPPLSTDTQYFGPGTRLTVL.